Following are 19 T cell receptor beta chains from one sample sequenced in a study of blood T cells in healthy people across ages. It was with a sample-barcoded 5' primer and a J-beta primer mix that a second PCR of roughly 6 to 11 cycles was run. TCRdb re-analysed the 5' RACE reads in MiXCR, keeping a single row per CDR3 protein. Altogether around 900,000 distinct CDR3 sequences are present, 51% being singletons, with the ten largest covering roughly a fifth. The sample consisted of blood. The receptor set was obtained from an older woman in good health.

This chain links TRBV7-3 with TRBJ2-3, with 8 bases aligning to TRBD1. The V gene end was trimmed by 1 base and the J gene end by 4 bases; junction bases not matched to a gene: 4. This CDR3 has 15 residues. Germline V gene sequence: CDR1 SGHTA, CDR2 FQGTGA. Here the CDR3 reads CASSLRQGWADTQYF. CDR3 bases: TGTGCCAGCAGCTTAAGACAGGGGTGGGCAGATACGCAGTATTTT.

This chain links TRBV4-2 with TRBJ1-2; D ambiguous. The CDR3 contains 13 residues. CDR1 and CDR2 from the germline V gene are LGHNA and YNFKEQ. V was trimmed by 3 bases and J by 2 bases, leaving 7 bases between them. CDR3 nucleotide sequence: TGTGCCAGCAGCCACCGGGCAAACTATGGCTACACCTTC. This gives the protein CASSHRANYGYTF.

V and J are TRBV6-5 and TRBJ1-1; TRBD1 is a possible D gene (5 bases). The CDR3 runs 16 residues. The germline gives CDR1 MNHEY, CDR2 SVGAGI. V gave up 0 bases and J gave up 1 base, with 12 bases separating them. CDR3 nucleotides: TGTGCCAGCAGTTACTCGACGGGGCGCGGGAACACTGAAGCTTTCTTT. The encoded protein is CASSYSTGRGNTEAFF.

This clonotype was recorded many times. The chain carries TRBV4-3 and TRBJ2-6; 12 bases agree with TRBD1. With V trimmed by 3 bases and J by 4 bases, 4 bases remained unmatched. This CDR3 has 17 residues. The V gene's germline CDR1 is LGHNA and CDR2 YSLEER. Written as DNA, the CDR3 is TGCGCCAGCAGCCACGGGACAGGGGGCGCCGGGGCCAACGTCCTGACTTTC. Protein product: CASSHGTGGAGANVLTF.

The rearrangement joins TRBV10-3 to TRBJ1-2; TRBD1 matches at 7 bases. The V segment lost 6 bases and the J segment 2 bases; nucleotides outside the gene matches: 3. CDR3 size: 13 residues. CDR1 is ENHRY and CDR2 is SYGVKD in the germline V gene. The CDR3, as DNA: TGTGCCATCAGGACGGGACAGAACTATGGCTACACCTTC. Amino acid sequence: CAIRTGQNYGYTF.

The chain recombines TRBV14 with TRBJ2-5; D is perhaps TRBD2 (6 bases). Germline CDR1 SGHDN, CDR2 FVKESK. There are 15 residues in the CDR3. V lost 3 bases and J lost 2, with 13 bases in between. CDR3 DNA sequence: TGTGCCAGCAGCCAGACTAGAGATTTTCAAGAGACCCAGTACTTC. This gives the protein CASSQTRDFQETQYF.

V and J are TRBV9 and TRBJ1-2; D gene unclear. Between the trimmed V and J ends, which lost 1 base and 7 bases, there was a span of 5 bases. CDR3 length: 11 amino acids. Germline-derived CDR1 and CDR2 are SGDLS and YYNGEE. CDR3 sequence: CASSVNGGYTF. CDR3 in DNA: TGTGCCAGCAGCGTAAATGGTGGCTACACCTTC. The full variable domain, with the rest looked up from reference TRBV9 and TRBJ1-2, is DSGVTQTPKHLITATGQRVTLRCSPRSGDLSVYWYQQSLDQGLQFLIQYYNGEERAKGNILERFSAQQFPDLHSELNLSSLELGDSALYFCASSVNGGYTFGSGTRLTVV.

The chain uses TRBV7-2 and TRBJ1-3; D perhaps matches TRBD1 (5 bases). The CDR3 is 17 residues long. The germline V and J ends were trimmed by 2 bases and 4 bases, with 18 bases remaining between them. Germline V lookup: CDR1 SGHTA, CDR2 FQGNSA. In nucleotides, the CDR3 is TGTGCCAGCAGCTTACAGGTGGGAGGGGCTGGGGGAAACACCATATATTTT. Translation: CASSLQVGGAGGNTIYF. Full variable domain (outside the CDR3, taken from reference TRBV7-2 and TRBJ1-3): GAGVSQSPSNKVTEKGKDVELRCDPISGHTALYWYRQSLGQGLEFLIYFQGNSAPDKSGLPSDRFSAERTGGSVSTLTIQRTQQEDSAVYLCASSLQVGGAGGNTIYFGEGSWLTVV.

To note about this clonotype: A junction end diverges from the germline sequence, so it may reflect a read error. The chain employs TRBV7-9 and TRBJ2-5, with no clear D. Germline V gene sequence: CDR1 SEHNR, CDR2 FQNEAQ (reference sequence). The CDR3 runs 12 residues. CDR3 nucleotide sequence: TGTTCCAGCAGCTTAAACCAAGAGACCCAGTACTTC. It is translated as CSSSLNQETQYF.

V gene TRBV4-1 combines with J gene TRBJ2-5, with TRBD2 identical over 7 bases. Germline trimming cut 2 bases from V and 6 bases from J; bases unmatched to any gene: 9. CDR3 size: 15 residues. CDR1 and CDR2 from the germline V gene are MGHRA and YSYEKL. The CDR3 sequence is CASSQFAGDRKTQYF. The DNA for the CDR3 is TGCGCCAGCAGCCAATTTGCGGGAGATAGAAAGACCCAGTACTTC.

CDR3: CASSKGFSYEQYF. The CDR3, as DNA: TGTGCCAGCAGCAAAGGGTTTTCCTACGAGCAGTACTTC. V gene TRBV21-1 combines with J gene TRBJ2-7. TRBV21-1 is noted as a pseudogene. The CDR3 totals 13 residues.

The V call is TRBV4-1, the J call TRBJ2-1; 7 positions agree with TRBD2. This CDR3 comprises 14 residues. The V gene end was trimmed by 8 bases and the J gene end by 10 bases; junction bases not matched to a gene: 14. Germline CDR1 MGHRA, CDR2 YSYEKL. CDR3 bases: TGCGCCAGCTCTCGGGAGGAGCTCTTCGGGGAGCAGTTCTTC. Its translation is CASSREELFGEQFF.

The CDR3 protein is CASSSGGNNQPQHF. The CDR3 nucleotides read TGTGCCAGCAGCTCAGGGGGAAACAATCAGCCCCAGCATTTT. The chain joins TRBV7-9 to TRBJ1-5, with 7 bases matching TRBD1. CDR1 and CDR2 from the germline V gene are SEHNR and FQNEAQ (reference sequence). Unmatched junction bases numbered 3, after V lost 4 bases and J lost 3 bases. This CDR3 spans 14 amino acids.

J is TRBJ2-5 and V is TRBV28, with no clear D. The CDR3 covers 14 residues. From germline, CDR1 is MDHEN and CDR2 SYDVKM. The V gene lost 2 bases and the J gene lost 1 base, with 8 bases spanning the gap. The CDR3 DNA reads as TGTGCCAGCAGTTTACCGCAGACCCAAGAGACCCAGTACTTC. It codes for CASSLPQTQETQYF.

This chain links TRBV6-2 or TRBV6-3 with TRBJ2-7; D tentatively fits TRBD1 or TRBD2 (5 bases each). Per the germline V gene, CDR1 is MNHEY and CDR2 is SVGEGT. This CDR3 comprises 16 residues. Trimming removed 4 bases at V and 0 bases at J, with 16 bases between. CDR3 sequence reads: CASSSTVVGDSYEQYF. The CDR3 DNA follows: TGTGCCAGCAGTTCGACAGTCGTGGGGGACTCCTACGAGCAGTACTTC.

V usage is TRBV20-1 and J usage is TRBJ1-4; D unclear. V was shortened by 5 bases and J by 7 bases, with 11 bases between the two germline ends. The CDR3 totals 12 residues. From germline, CDR1 is DFQATT and CDR2 SNEGSKA (reference sequence). CDR3 amino acids: CSAVPLVEKLFF. CDR3 nucleotides: TGCAGTGCTGTCCCCTTAGTTGAAAAACTGTTTTTT.

The table lists this clonotype with a few counts. The chain uses TRBV4-1 and TRBJ2-7, with D maybe TRBD1 (5 bases). The CDR3 totals 14 residues. Trimming removed 1 base at V and 4 bases at J, with 11 bases between. From germline, CDR1 is MGHRA and CDR2 YSYEKL. The CDR3 DNA sequence: TGCGCCAGCAGCCAAGTTTTTGGGGCTTACGAGCAGTACTTC. Its translation is CASSQVFGAYEQYF.

CDR3: CASSEFGQRSTDTQYF. The CDR3, as DNA: TGTGCCAGCAGTGAATTCGGGCAGAGAAGCACAGATACGCAGTATTTT. The chain links TRBV25-1 to TRBJ2-3; D is undetermined. This CDR3 has 16 amino acids. Trimming removed 1 base at V and 0 bases at J, with 11 bases between. Germline V gene sequence: CDR1 MGHDK, CDR2 SYGVNS. Using reference TRBV25-1 and TRBJ2-3 for the parts outside the CDR3, the full variable domain is EADIYQTPRYLVIGTGKKITLECSQTMGHDKMYWYQQDPGMELHLIHYSYGVNSTEKGDLSSESTVSRIRTEHFPLTLESARPSHTSQYLCASSEFGQRSTDTQYFGPGTRLTVL.

The rearrangement links TRBV12-3 or TRBV12-4 to TRBJ2-7; 7 bases align to TRBD2. The CDR3 is 15 amino acids. Trimming removed 6 bases from V and 4 bases from J; junction bases left unmatched: 12. The DNA of the CDR3 is TGTGCCAGCAGCCCGGACGGAGGGAGGGTGTACGAGCAGTACTTC. Encoded protein: CASSPDGGRVYEQYF.